These T cell receptor beta chains were read from a single sample in a study of T cell responses to AZD1222 COVID-19 vaccine. Measured with immunoSEQ multiplex PCR; TCRdb has only the in-frame clones, and not every one. The data show over 150,000 clones, roughly nine tenths seen once. Source: peripheral blood, taken on day 0 of AZD1222 vaccination. Receptors were obtained from an adult in good health. Both conserved end residues are part of each CDR3. Expanded clones are given a class, and other clones once, few, many or no size at all.

cdr3_length: 13
v_call: TRBV6-1
clone_size: .
j_call: TRBJ2-5
cdr3_aa: CASSEDWKDDQYF

cdr3_length: 13
v_call: TRBV6-5
clone_size: once
j_call: TRBJ2-7
cdr3_aa: CASTMGRPYEQYF

cdr3_length: 15
v_call: TRBV9
clone_size: .
j_call: TRBJ1-3
cdr3_aa: CASRGVEGSGNTIYF

cdr3_length: 15
v_call: TRBV7-8
clone_size: .
j_call: TRBJ1-2
cdr3_aa: CASSLVGQVKAGYTF

cdr3_length: 15
v_call: TRBV7-9
clone_size: .
j_call: TRBJ1-5
cdr3_aa: CASSPGPYGNQPQHF

cdr3_length: 14
v_call: TRBV29-1
clone_size: .
j_call: TRBJ2-7
cdr3_aa: CSASRGTGAYEQYF

cdr3_length: 15
v_call: TRBV15
clone_size: .
j_call: TRBJ1-2
cdr3_aa: CATSRGGQGDYGYTF

cdr3_length: 17
v_call: TRBV11-2
clone_size: .
j_call: TRBJ2-5
cdr3_aa: CASSLGLAGGTQETQYF

cdr3_length: 16
v_call: TRBV27
clone_size: .
j_call: TRBJ2-7
cdr3_aa: CASSLVGGQKIYEQYF

cdr3_length: 13
v_call: TRBV15
clone_size: .
j_call: TRBJ2-7
cdr3_aa: CATSTGTGYEQYF

cdr3_length: 15
v_call: TRBV9
clone_size: .
j_call: TRBJ2-1
cdr3_aa: CASSVTGTVYNEQFF

cdr3_length: 15
v_call: TRBV18
clone_size: .
j_call: TRBJ2-7
cdr3_aa: CASSPRDEGAYEQYF

cdr3_length: 12
v_call: TRBV6-5
clone_size: .
j_call: TRBJ2-7
cdr3_aa: CASLGVDYEQYF

cdr3_length: 12
v_call: TRBV19
clone_size: once
j_call: TRBJ2-7
cdr3_aa: CASSPRRGEQYF

cdr3_length: 14
v_call: TRBV2
clone_size: .
j_call: TRBJ1-5
cdr3_aa: CASSPDRGYQPQHF

cdr3_length: 14
v_call: TRBV29-1
clone_size: .
j_call: TRBJ1-1
cdr3_aa: CSVVRQGRVTEAFF

cdr3_length: 15
v_call: TRBV5-4
clone_size: once
j_call: TRBJ2-7
cdr3_aa: CASSSGGRGSYEQYF

cdr3_length: 15
v_call: TRBV5-1
clone_size: .
j_call: TRBJ1-5
cdr3_aa: CASSLEWGSNQPQHF

cdr3_length: 14
v_call: TRBV5-1
clone_size: few
j_call: TRBJ1-2
cdr3_aa: CASSLTPGQNGYTF

cdr3_length: 15
v_call: TRBV5-6
clone_size: .
j_call: TRBJ1-4
cdr3_aa: CASSFYGGANEKLFF

cdr3_length: 17
v_call: TRBV6-1
clone_size: .
j_call: TRBJ1-1
cdr3_aa: CASSGRDGAGRHTEAFF

cdr3_length: 13
v_call: TRBV6-4
clone_size: .
j_call: TRBJ1-5
cdr3_aa: CASWRANNQPQHF

cdr3_length: 17
v_call: TRBV5-5
clone_size: once
j_call: TRBJ1-5
cdr3_aa: CASTVRTSPERGQPQHF

cdr3_length: 15
v_call: TRBV4-2
clone_size: .
j_call: TRBJ1-2
cdr3_aa: CASSPLVGGGYGYTF

cdr3_length: 13
v_call: TRBV18
clone_size: .
j_call: TRBJ1-2
cdr3_aa: CASSPAQNYGYTF

cdr3_length: 15
v_call: TRBV5-1
clone_size: .
j_call: TRBJ2-3
cdr3_aa: CASSLVLAGEDTQYF

cdr3_length: 13
v_call: TRBV6-5
clone_size: .
j_call: TRBJ2-7
cdr3_aa: CASSYPGTGGQYF

cdr3_length: 15
v_call: TRBV11-2
clone_size: .
j_call: TRBJ2-2
cdr3_aa: CASSLVKKHTGELFF

cdr3_length: 16
v_call: TRBV5-4
clone_size: .
j_call: TRBJ2-1
cdr3_aa: CASSLSDWSSYNEQFF

cdr3_length: 15
v_call: TRBV2
clone_size: .
j_call: TRBJ1-1
cdr3_aa: CASNLGRGMDTEAFF

cdr3_length: 17
v_call: TRBV3-1/TRBV3-2
clone_size: .
j_call: TRBJ1-2
cdr3_aa: CASSRDRGFMSNYGYTF

cdr3_length: 15
v_call: TRBV7-2
clone_size: .
j_call: TRBJ1-6
cdr3_aa: CASSSSGGSNSPLHF

cdr3_length: 17
v_call: TRBV5-1
clone_size: .
j_call: TRBJ1-1
cdr3_aa: CASSLGRGARDNTEAFF

cdr3_length: 14
v_call: TRBV6-5
clone_size: .
j_call: TRBJ2-5
cdr3_aa: CASRRGTGRETQYF

cdr3_length: 16
v_call: TRBV7-8
clone_size: .
j_call: TRBJ2-7
cdr3_aa: CASSTPPGTGAYEQYF

cdr3_length: 12
v_call: TRBV12-3/TRBV12-4
clone_size: few
j_call: TRBJ2-3
cdr3_aa: CASSLTQTTQYF

cdr3_length: 13
v_call: TRBV12-3/TRBV12-4
clone_size: .
j_call: TRBJ1-2
cdr3_aa: CASTPFERAGYTF

cdr3_length: 13
v_call: TRBV30
clone_size: once
j_call: TRBJ1-1
cdr3_aa: CAWRRGRDTEAFF

cdr3_length: 14
v_call: TRBV5-1
clone_size: .
j_call: TRBJ1-2
cdr3_aa: CASNPTGSNYGYTF

cdr3_length: 11
v_call: TRBV12-3/TRBV12-4
clone_size: medium-sized
j_call: TRBJ2-1
cdr3_aa: CARTSYNEQFF

cdr3_length: 14
v_call: TRBV29-1
clone_size: .
j_call: TRBJ1-3
cdr3_aa: CSVEGTDSGNTIYF

cdr3_length: 16
v_call: TRBV6-5
clone_size: .
j_call: TRBJ1-6
cdr3_aa: CASSFGRDRLNSPLHF

cdr3_length: 17
v_call: TRBV4-1
clone_size: few
j_call: TRBJ2-7
cdr3_aa: CASSQDERDLTRYEQYF

cdr3_length: 14
v_call: TRBV5-1
clone_size: once
j_call: TRBJ1-1
cdr3_aa: CASSLGRGNTEAFF

cdr3_length: 14
v_call: TRBV10-3
clone_size: .
j_call: TRBJ2-7
cdr3_aa: CATQNLQNSYEQYF

cdr3_length: 14
v_call: TRBV7-2
clone_size: .
j_call: TRBJ1-1
cdr3_aa: CASRLTGGTTEAFF

cdr3_length: 14
v_call: TRBV5-4
clone_size: .
j_call: TRBJ1-1
cdr3_aa: CASSQGQGRTEAFF

cdr3_length: 13
v_call: TRBV7-2
clone_size: .
j_call: TRBJ2-7
cdr3_aa: CASSLGRTSEQYF